The rows below give T cell receptor beta chains drawn from one sample of a study of beta chain features in type 1 diabetes. Only in-frame clones appear in the TCRdb table, and some are missing; sequencing was by immunoSEQ multiplex PCR. The data contain 280,000 or so clones, approximately 16% of them singletons. Sequencing was performed on naive CD4+ T cells from blood. These receptor sequences come from a man aged 18 to 29 with type 1 diabetes. Each CDR3 is given with its conserved first and last residue. D genes are given only for firm matches. Size tells how often a clone was seen (once, few, many) or the class of an expanded clone, and some rows leave it out.

j_call clone_size v_call d_call cdr3_length cdr3_nt cdr3_aa
TRBJ2-2 - TRBV7-9 - 15 TGTGCCAGCAGCACCAGGACAGCGGTCACCGGGGAGCTGTTTTTT CASSTRTAVTGELFF
TRBJ1-2 few TRBV6-5 - 14 TGTGCCAGCAGTTACTCTAGTCCTAACTATGGCTACACCTTC CASSYSSPNYGYTF
TRBJ2-7 - TRBV23-1 - 15 TGCGCCAGCAGTCAATCCGGGCCGGGGTGGAACGAGCAGTACTTC CASSQSGPGWNEQYF
TRBJ2-1 few TRBV7-6 TRBD2 17 TGTGCCAGCAGCCCGGTTCGGGGGGGGCGGGAATGGAATGAGCAGTTCTTC CASSPVRGGREWNEQFF
TRBJ1-2 few TRBV19 - 12 TGTGCCAGTAGTAGAGCGGGGGATGGCTACACCTTC CASSRAGDGYTF
TRBJ2-4 few TRBV28 TRBD2 14 TGTGCCAGCAGTTTGTCACTAGCGGAAAACATTCAGTACTTC CASSLSLAENIQYF
TRBJ1-5 few TRBV20-1 - 11 TGCAGTGCCTACAGGGATCAGCCCCAGCATTTT CSAYRDQPQHF
TRBJ2-5 few TRBV18 - 13 TGTGCCAGCTCACCACAGGAGAAAGAGACCCAGTACTTC CASSPQEKETQYF
TRBJ1-2 - TRBV10-3 TRBD1 13 TGTGCCATCGGGAAGACAGGGGTTAGTGGCTACACCTTC CAIGKTGVSGYTF
TRBJ2-7 - TRBV29-1 TRBD2 17 TGCAGCGTTGGACGACCTGCTACTAGCGGGAGTCGCTACGAGCAGTACTTC CSVGRPATSGSRYEQYF
TRBJ2-4 - TRBV5-1 TRBD1 14 TGCGCCAGCAGGCCTGACAGGGACGTTTCAATTGAGTACTTC CASRPDRDVSIEYF
TRBJ2-1 few TRBV7-9 TRBD2 14 TGTGCCAGCAGCTTACTAGCGGGGGGAAATGAGCAGTTCTTC CASSLLAGGNEQFF
TRBJ1-2 - TRBV4-3 TRBD1 17 TGCGCCAGCAGCCAAGACGCCGGGACAGGAGCCTTATATGGCTACACCTTC CASSQDAGTGALYGYTF
TRBJ2-7 - TRBV5-1 - 14 TGCGCCAGCAGCTTGGCCCCACTTGACTACGAGCAGTACTTC CASSLAPLDYEQYF
TRBJ1-2 few TRBV10-3 - 14 TGTGCCATCAGTCCCCCAGGGGTAAACTATGGCTACACCTTC CAISPPGVNYGYTF
TRBJ2-7 few TRBV27 TRBD1 19 TGTGCCAGCAGTTTACGAGGGACAGGGTACCCAAGAAGCTCCTACGAGCAGTACTTC CASSLRGTGYPRSSYEQYF